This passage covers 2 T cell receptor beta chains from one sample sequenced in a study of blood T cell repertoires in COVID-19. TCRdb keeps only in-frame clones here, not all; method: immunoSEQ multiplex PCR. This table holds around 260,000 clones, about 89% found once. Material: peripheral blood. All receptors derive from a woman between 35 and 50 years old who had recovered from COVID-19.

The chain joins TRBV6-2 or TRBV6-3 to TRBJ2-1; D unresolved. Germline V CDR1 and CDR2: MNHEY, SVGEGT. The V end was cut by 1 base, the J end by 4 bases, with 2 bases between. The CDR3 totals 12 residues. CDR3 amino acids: CASSYLYNEQFF. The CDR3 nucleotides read TGTGCCAGCAGTTACTTATACAATGAGCAGTTCTTC.

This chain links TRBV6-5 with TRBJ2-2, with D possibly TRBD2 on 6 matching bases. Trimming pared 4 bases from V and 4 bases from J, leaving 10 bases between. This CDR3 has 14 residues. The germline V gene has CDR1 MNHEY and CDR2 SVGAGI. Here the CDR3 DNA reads TGTGCCAGCAGTTGGAGGGGAGCCACCGGGGAGCTGTTTTTT. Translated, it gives CASSWRGATGELFF.